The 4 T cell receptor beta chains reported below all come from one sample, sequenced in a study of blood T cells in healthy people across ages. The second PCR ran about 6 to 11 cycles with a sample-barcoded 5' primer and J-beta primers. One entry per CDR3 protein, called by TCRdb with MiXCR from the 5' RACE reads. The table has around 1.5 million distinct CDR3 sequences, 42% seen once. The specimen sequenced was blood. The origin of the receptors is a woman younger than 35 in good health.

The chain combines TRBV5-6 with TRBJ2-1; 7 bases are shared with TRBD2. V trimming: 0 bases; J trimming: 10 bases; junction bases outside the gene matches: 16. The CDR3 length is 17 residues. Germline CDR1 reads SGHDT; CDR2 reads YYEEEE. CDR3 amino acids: CASSLVSASGTIVEQFF. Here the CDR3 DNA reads TGTGCCAGCAGCTTGGTAAGTGCTAGCGGCACGATCGTCGAGCAGTTCTTC.

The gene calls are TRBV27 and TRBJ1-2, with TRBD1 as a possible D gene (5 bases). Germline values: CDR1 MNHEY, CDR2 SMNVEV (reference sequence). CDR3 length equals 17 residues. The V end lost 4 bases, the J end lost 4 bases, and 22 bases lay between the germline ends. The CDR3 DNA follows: TGTGCCAGCAGTTCGAACAGGCCAACCCGAGACTCCTATGGCTACACCTTC. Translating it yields CASSSNRPTRDSYGYTF.

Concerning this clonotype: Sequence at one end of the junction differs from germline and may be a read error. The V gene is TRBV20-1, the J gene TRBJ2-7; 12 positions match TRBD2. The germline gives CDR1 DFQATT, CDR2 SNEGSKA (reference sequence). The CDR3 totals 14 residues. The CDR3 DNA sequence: TGCAGTGCAAGGACTAGCGGGAACGCCTACGGGCAGTACTTC. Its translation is CSARTSGNAYGQYF.

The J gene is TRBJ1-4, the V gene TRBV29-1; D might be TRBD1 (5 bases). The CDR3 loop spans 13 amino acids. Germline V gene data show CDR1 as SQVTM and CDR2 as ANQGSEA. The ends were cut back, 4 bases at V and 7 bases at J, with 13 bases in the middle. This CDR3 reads CSVGWDLGEKLFF. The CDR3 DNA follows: TGCAGCGTTGGTTGGGACCTCGGTGAAAAACTGTTTTTT.